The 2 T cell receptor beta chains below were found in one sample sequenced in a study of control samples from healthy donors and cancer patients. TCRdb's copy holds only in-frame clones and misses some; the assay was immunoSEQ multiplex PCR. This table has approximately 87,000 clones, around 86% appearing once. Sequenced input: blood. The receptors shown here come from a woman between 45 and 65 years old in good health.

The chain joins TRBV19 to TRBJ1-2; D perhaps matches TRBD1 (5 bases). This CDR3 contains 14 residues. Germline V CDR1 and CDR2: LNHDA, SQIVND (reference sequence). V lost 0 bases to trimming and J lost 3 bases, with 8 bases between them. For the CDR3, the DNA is TGTGCCAGTAGTATAGATACAGGAGACTATGGCTACACCTTC. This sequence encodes CASSIDTGDYGYTF.

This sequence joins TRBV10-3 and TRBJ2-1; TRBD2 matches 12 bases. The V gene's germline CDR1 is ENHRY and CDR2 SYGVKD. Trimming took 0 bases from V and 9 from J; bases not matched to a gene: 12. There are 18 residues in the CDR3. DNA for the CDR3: TGTGCCATCAGTGAGTCGAGAGTGGCTAGCGGGGGGGCAGGTGAGCAGTTCTTC. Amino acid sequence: CAISESRVASGGAGEQFF.